The 30 T cell receptor beta chains below come from one sample, sequenced in a study of T-cell memory formation after mild COVID-19. MiXCR, run by TCRdb on the 5' RACE reads, gives a single entry per CDR3 protein. In the table there are approximately 560,000 distinct CDR3 sequences, roughly 17% of which are singletons. The sequenced sample consisted of PBMCs or a T cell subset sorted from them (not recorded which). The source is an adult woman who had mild COVID-19 (a few samples of this study predate the infection). Cell type and time point are not known.

The table lists this clonotype with a few counts. The V and J genes are TRBV4-3 and TRBJ2-1, with 7 bases that match TRBD2. V lost 0 bases and J lost 5; bases outside the gene matches: 13. Germline CDR1 and CDR2: LGHNA and YSLEER. The CDR3 extends over 18 amino acids. The DNA for the CDR3 is TGCGCCAGCAGCCAAGATCTTCGGCGGGAGAGGGGAAACAATGAGCAGTTCTTC. Translating gives CASSQDLRRERGNNEQFF.

The chain combines TRBV28 with TRBJ2-3, with D tentatively TRBD2 (6 bases). Trimming shortened V by 3 bases and J by 2 bases, and 12 bases separated the two germline ends. Germline assignment: CDR1 MDHEN and CDR2 SYDVKM. The CDR3 length is 15 residues. CDR3 loop: CASSFRGSVTDTQYF. The DNA of the CDR3 is TGTGCCAGCAGTTTTCGGGGGAGTGTCACAGATACGCAGTATTTT.

This clonotype was seen a handful of times. The chain uses TRBV5-6 and TRBJ2-7, with a possible D match to TRBD1 (6 bases). CDR3 length: 14 residues. V was shortened by 4 bases and J by 2 bases, with 13 bases between the two germline ends. Germline V gives CDR1 SGHDT, CDR2 YYEEEE. CDR3 bases: TGTGCCAGCAGCGTTGGGGGCATGGCCTACGAGCAGTACTTC. It is translated as CASSVGGMAYEQYF.

This clonotype was picked up a small number of times. The chain uses TRBV10-3 and TRBJ1-2; 8 nucleotides match TRBD1. This CDR3 is 12 amino acids long. From germline, CDR1 is ENHRY and CDR2 SYGVKD. Unmatched junction bases numbered 3, after V lost 6 bases and J lost 6 bases. The CDR3 coding sequence is TGTGCCATCAGCAACAGGGGGGATGGCTACACCTTC. Translation: CAISNRGDGYTF.

This clonotype came up many times. The V and J genes are TRBV29-1 and TRBJ2-3; 8 bases are a match to TRBD2. Losses at the gene ends were 4 bases for V and 1 base for J; bases not matched to a gene: 7. This CDR3 is 15 amino acids long. In germline, CDR1 is SQVTM, CDR2 ANQGSEA. The CDR3 loop is CSVVPSGPGTDTQYF. The CDR3 coding sequence is TGCAGCGTTGTTCCTAGCGGGCCGGGCACAGATACGCAGTATTTT.

The rearrangement uses TRBV9 and TRBJ2-3; perhaps D is TRBD1 or TRBD2 (5 bases each). The CDR3 loop spans 15 amino acids. Trimming left V 0 bases short and J 4 bases short, with 12 bases between. Germline CDR1 reads SGDLS; CDR2 reads YYNGEE. CDR3 region: CASSVEVGTADTQYF. Here the CDR3 DNA reads TGTGCCAGCAGCGTAGAGGTGGGGACGGCAGATACGCAGTATTTT.

This clonotype was recorded many times. This chain joins TRBV5-1 and TRBJ2-1; 9 bases fit TRBD2. Trimming took 1 base from V and 8 from J; bases not matched to a gene: 7. Germline lookup yields CDR1 SGHRS and CDR2 YFSETQ. There are 15 residues in the CDR3. The CDR3 protein is CASSLLSSGADEQFF. The CDR3 nucleotides read TGCGCCAGCAGCTTGCTGTCTAGCGGGGCAGATGAGCAGTTCTTC.

V and J are TRBV3-1 and TRBJ2-7; D is possibly TRBD2 (7 bases). Trimming shortened V by 5 bases and J by 3 bases, and 14 bases separated the two germline ends. The germline V gene encodes CDR1 LGHDT and CDR2 YNNKEL (reference sequence). There are 14 residues in the CDR3. The CDR3 coding sequence is TGTGCCAGCAGCAACCAGCGGGGACACTACGAGCAGTACTTC. It specifies CASSNQRGHYEQYF.

The chain is built from TRBV4-1 and TRBJ2-7; 9 positions match TRBD2. V lost 5 bases, J lost 2 bases, and 7 bases stayed unmatched. The CDR3 is 15 residues long. The germline V gene encodes CDR1 MGHRA and CDR2 YSYEKL. CDR3 sequence (DNA): TGCGCCAGCAGCACATTAGCGGGGGAAACCTACGAGCAGTACTTC. It translates to CASSTLAGETYEQYF.

There are a few counts of this clonotype. The gene calls are TRBV6-6 and TRBJ1-2, with 10 bases that match TRBD1. With V trimmed by 5 bases and J by 4 bases, 4 bases remained unmatched. CDR1 MNHNY and CDR2 SVGAGI come from the germline V gene (reference sequence). There are 14 residues in the CDR3. CDR3 nucleotide sequence: TGTGCCAGCAGTGGCCGGACAGGGGGCTATGGCTACACCTTC. Residues: CASSGRTGGYGYTF.

This clonotype came up a few times. The chain joins TRBV4-3 to TRBJ2-1; 11 bases are a match to TRBD2. The CDR3 extends over 15 amino acids. With V trimmed by 0 bases and J by 5 bases, 0 bases remained unmatched. CDR1 and CDR2 from the germline V gene are LGHNA and YSLEER. The CDR3 loop is CASSQDSGRDNEQFF. The DNA of the CDR3 is TGCGCCAGCAGCCAAGATAGCGGGAGGGACAATGAGCAGTTCTTC.

This clonotype was detected a few times. In nucleotides, the CDR3 is TGTGCCAGCAGTTCTCAGAGGAGGTCCGGGGAGCTGTTTTTT. Its translation: CASSSQRRSGELFF. The V gene is TRBV6-2 or TRBV6-3, the J gene TRBJ2-2; possibly TRBD2 for D (5 bases). This CDR3 is 14 amino acids long. Germline V gives CDR1 MNHEY, CDR2 SVGEGT. The V gene lost 4 bases and the J gene lost 6 bases, with 12 bases spanning the gap.

This clonotype has a handful of counts. This rearrangement joins TRBV5-1 to TRBJ2-7, with D tentatively TRBD2 (6 bases). V lost 4 bases, J lost 5 bases, and 13 bases lay in between. The CDR3 runs to 13 residues. Germline CDR1 and CDR2: SGHRS and YFSETQ. The CDR3 DNA follows: TGCGCCAGCAGCGCGGTTAGCGGCCACGAGCAGTACTTC. Translated, it gives CASSAVSGHEQYF. Supplemented by reference TRBV5-1 and TRBJ2-7, the full variable domain reads KAGVTQTPRYLIKTRGQQVTLSCSPISGHRSVSWYQQTPGQGLQFLFEYFSETQRNKGNFPGRFSGRQFSNSRSEMNVSTLELGDSALYLCASSAVSGHEQYFGPGTRLTVT.

The V gene is TRBV5-1, the J gene TRBJ2-3; 9 bases map to TRBD1. The V segment lost 4 bases and the J segment 2 bases; nucleotides outside the gene matches: 11. CDR1 SGHRS and CDR2 YFSETQ come from the germline V gene. There are 17 residues in the CDR3. The CDR3, as DNA: TGCGCCAGCAGCCCGGGATGGACAGGGGTAGACACAGATACGCAGTATTTT. Translating it yields CASSPGWTGVDTDTQYF.

V is TRBV24-1 and J is TRBJ2-5, with 7 bases aligning to TRBD1. The J segment lost 1 base and the V segment lost 0 bases, leaving 1 base of the junction unmatched. Looked up from germline, CDR1 is KGHDR and CDR2 is SFDVKD. The CDR3 contains 15 residues. The CDR3: CATSDLTGAQETQYF. The CDR3 bases are TGTGCCACCAGTGATTTGACAGGGGCCCAAGAGACCCAGTACTTC.

This clonotype was observed at least ten times. The chain carries TRBV20-1 and TRBJ2-4; TRBD1 aligns across 7 bases. Per germline, CDR1 DFQATT and CDR2 SNEGSKA (reference sequence). The CDR3 is 15 amino acids. V dropped 3 bases and J dropped 8; count of bases not matched to a gene: 13. The CDR3 region is CSASTLGPQGDIQYF. The CDR3 DNA reads as TGCAGTGCTAGCACCCTGGGACCCCAGGGGGACATTCAGTACTTC.

The chain joins TRBV24-1 to TRBJ2-7; 9 bases match TRBD1. Per germline, CDR1 KGHDR and CDR2 SFDVKD. The CDR3 totals 16 residues. The V and J ends lost 4 bases and 4 bases, in that order; junction bases with no gene match: 10. For the CDR3, the DNA is TGTGCCACCAGTGACCCGCGGGACAGGGCGGGGTACGAGCAGTACTTC. Protein product: CATSDPRDRAGYEQYF.

J is TRBJ2-1 and V is TRBV24-1, with 14 positions matching TRBD2. Germline V gene lookup returns CDR1 KGHDR and CDR2 SFDVKD. The CDR3 length is 18 residues. Trimming took 1 base from V and 4 from J; bases not matched to a gene: 5. The CDR3 sequence is CATSDFGTSGSLYNEQFF. In DNA form, the CDR3 reads TGTGCCACCAGTGATTTCGGGACTAGCGGGAGTCTTTACAATGAGCAGTTCTTC.

This clonotype was seen once. The chain uses TRBV7-6 and TRBJ1-3; D call uncertain. Trimming shortened V by 0 bases and J by 0 bases, and 9 bases separated the two germline ends. The CDR3 is made up of 16 amino acids. Germline CDR1 and CDR2: SGHVS and FNYEAQ. DNA of the CDR3: TGTGCCAGCAGCTTAGCACCAGGAAGCTCTGGAAACACCATATATTTT. Encoded protein: CASSLAPGSSGNTIYF.

The chain carries TRBV20-1 and TRBJ2-3; 14 bases agree with TRBD2. Germline V gene sequence: CDR1 DFQATT, CDR2 SNEGSKA (reference sequence). CDR3 length equals 16 residues. J lost 1 base, V lost 3 bases, and 3 bases had no gene match. The chain's CDR3 is CSASPGLAGGTDTQYF. In nucleotides, the CDR3 is TGCAGTGCTAGTCCGGGACTAGCGGGAGGCACAGATACGCAGTATTTT.

The V and J genes are TRBV24-1 and TRBJ2-5, with 8 bases that match TRBD2. J was trimmed by 4 bases and V by 1 base; bases with no gene match: 4. The CDR3 extends over 15 amino acids. CDR1 is KGHDR, CDR2 SFDVKD, per germline. The CDR3 region is CATSDFAAGGETQYF. The CDR3 bases are TGTGCCACCAGTGATTTCGCTGCGGGAGGAGAGACCCAGTACTTC.

As regards this clonotype: This may be a read error: a much more frequent sequence differs by one nucleotide. This chain uses TRBV5-1 with TRBJ2-5; unclear D gene. This CDR3 is 14 amino acids long. CDR1 and CDR2 (germline): SGHRS, YFSETQ. Trimming removed 0 bases from V and 3 bases from J, with 9 bases in between. The CDR3 bases are TGCGCCAGCAGCTTGGCCCCTACTAAAGAGACCCAGTACTTC. It encodes CASSLAPTKETQYF.

Ten or more counts support this clonotype. V is TRBV29-1 and J is TRBJ2-1, with D maybe TRBD1 (6 bases). The CDR3 spans 11 residues. Trimming left V 4 bases short and J 15 bases short, with 16 bases between. Germline-derived CDR1 and CDR2 are SQVTM and ANQGSEA. CDR3 amino acids: CSVGRQAVRFF. The CDR3 nucleotides read TGCAGCGTTGGCCGACAGGCGGTAAGGTTCTTC.

This clonotype showed up just a few times. The rearrangement joins TRBV3-1 to TRBJ2-3, with 7 nucleotides matching TRBD2. Germline trimming cut 4 bases from V and 0 bases from J; bases unmatched to any gene: 4. Germline CDR1 is LGHDT and CDR2 is YNNKEL (reference sequence). CDR3 length: 15 residues. The CDR3 bases are TGTGCCAGCAGCCGCGGGGGTTCCAGCACAGATACGCAGTATTTT. Protein product: CASSRGGSSTDTQYF.

The genes are TRBV5-4 and TRBJ2-7; 11 nucleotides align to TRBD2. V lost 3 bases to trimming and J lost 3 bases; unmatched junction nucleotides: 5. Germline assignment: CDR1 SGHNT and CDR2 YYREEE (reference sequence). The CDR3 extends over 15 amino acids. The CDR3 bases are TGTGCCAGCAGCTCTTCCGGGACTAGCGGCTACGAGCAGTACTTC. Its translation is CASSSSGTSGYEQYF. Combining the CDR3 with reference TRBV5-4 and TRBJ2-7 gives the whole variable domain ETGVTQSPTHLIKTRGQQVTLRCSSQSGHNTVSWYQQALGQGPQFIFQYYREEENGRGNFPPRFSGLQFPNYSSELNVNALELDDSALYLCASSSSGTSGYEQYFGPGTRLTVT.

The chain carries TRBV6-2 or TRBV6-3 and TRBJ2-2; the D call may be TRBD1 or TRBD2 (7 bases each). This CDR3 has 16 amino acids. The V end was cut by 8 bases, the J end by 4 bases, with 20 bases between. CDR1 MNHEY and CDR2 SVGEGT come from the germline V gene. This CDR3 reads CASLPRRGGGTGELFF. CDR3 DNA sequence: TGTGCCAGCCTCCCCCGCAGGGGGGGTGGCACCGGGGAGCTGTTTTTT.

The rearrangement joins TRBV7-6 to TRBJ1-1; the match to TRBD1 covers 7 bases. V shed 2 bases, J shed 1 base, and the junction held 10 bases outside the gene matches. Germline V gene lookup returns CDR1 SGHVS and CDR2 FNYEAQ. The CDR3 is made up of 17 amino acids. DNA of the CDR3: TGTGCCAGCAGCTTACACTTACCGGGACAGCAGAACACTGAAGCTTTCTTT. Translating it yields CASSLHLPGQQNTEAFF.

This clonotype was detected a few times. For the CDR3, the DNA is TGTGCCAGTAGTCGGGCCAGAACCATGAACACTGAAGCTTTCTTT. It codes for CASSRARTMNTEAFF. This chain connects TRBV19 to TRBJ1-1; D is ambiguous. V was shortened by 5 bases and J by 0 bases, with 13 bases between the two germline ends. Germline values: CDR1 LNHDA, CDR2 SQIVND (reference sequence). This CDR3 spans 15 amino acids.

The chain couples TRBV24-1 to TRBJ1-1; D is undetermined. The CDR3 loop spans 12 amino acids. V was clipped by 4 bases and J by 5 bases, with 7 bases between them. Germline V gene sequence: CDR1 KGHDR, CDR2 SFDVKD. The chain's CDR3 is CATSEGRTEAFF. CDR3 DNA sequence: TGTGCCACCAGTGAGGGCAGGACTGAAGCTTTCTTT.

The chain uses TRBV4-2 and TRBJ2-3; no firm D call. The V and J ends lost 1 base and 5 bases respectively, with 10 bases between them. This CDR3 has 14 residues. Germline assignment: CDR1 LGHNA and CDR2 YNFKEQ. The CDR3 is CASSQGTSEDTQYF. The CDR3 DNA reads as TGTGCCAGCAGCCAAGGGACCTCGGAAGATACGCAGTATTTT.